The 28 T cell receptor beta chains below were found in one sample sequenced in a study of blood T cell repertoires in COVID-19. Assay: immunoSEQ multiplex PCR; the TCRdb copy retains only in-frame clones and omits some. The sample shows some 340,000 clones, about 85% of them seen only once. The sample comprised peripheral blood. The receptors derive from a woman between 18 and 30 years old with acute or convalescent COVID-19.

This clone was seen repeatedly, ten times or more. This CDR3 is CASSLRQGGPQETQYF. The CDR3 bases are TGCGCCAGCAGCCTTAGACAGGGGGGCCCGCAAGAGACCCAGTACTTC. V is TRBV5-1 and J is TRBJ2-5; 9 nucleotides line up with TRBD1. Germline loops: CDR1 SGHRS, CDR2 YFSETQ. The junction had 9 bases not matched to a gene; V was cut back by 4 bases and J by 2 bases. This CDR3 has 16 residues.

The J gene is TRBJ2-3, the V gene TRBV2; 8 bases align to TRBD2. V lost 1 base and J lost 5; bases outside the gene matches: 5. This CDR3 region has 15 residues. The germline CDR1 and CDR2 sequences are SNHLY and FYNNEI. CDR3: CASSEVGTRKDTQYF. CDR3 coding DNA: TGTGCCAGCAGTGAAGTCGGGACTAGAAAAGATACGCAGTATTTT. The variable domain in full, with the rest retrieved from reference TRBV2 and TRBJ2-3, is EPEVTQTPSHQVTQMGQEVILRCVPISNHLYFYWYRQILGQKVEFLVSFYNNEISEKSEIFDDQFSVERPDGSNFTLKIRSTKLEDSAMYFCASSEVGTRKDTQYFGPGTRLTVL.

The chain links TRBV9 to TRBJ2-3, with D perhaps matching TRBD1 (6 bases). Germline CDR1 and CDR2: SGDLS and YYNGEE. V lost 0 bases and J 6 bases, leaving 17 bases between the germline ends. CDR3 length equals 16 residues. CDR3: CASSVEVGGSGDTQYF. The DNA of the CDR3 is TGTGCCAGCAGCGTAGAGGTAGGGGGATCGGGGGATACGCAGTATTTT.

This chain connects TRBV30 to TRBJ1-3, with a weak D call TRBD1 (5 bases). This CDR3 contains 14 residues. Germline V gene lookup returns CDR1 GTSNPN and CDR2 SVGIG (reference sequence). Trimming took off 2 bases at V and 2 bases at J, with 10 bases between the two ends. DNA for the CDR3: TGTGCCTGGAGTATAGGGGAACCTGGAAACACCATATATTTT. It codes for CAWSIGEPGNTIYF.

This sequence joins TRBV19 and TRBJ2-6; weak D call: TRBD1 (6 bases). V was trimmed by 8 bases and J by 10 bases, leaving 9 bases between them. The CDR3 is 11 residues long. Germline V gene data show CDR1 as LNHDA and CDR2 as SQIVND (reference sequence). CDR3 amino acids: CASGQRNVLTF. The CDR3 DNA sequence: TGTGCCAGTGGACAGAGAAACGTCCTGACTTTC.

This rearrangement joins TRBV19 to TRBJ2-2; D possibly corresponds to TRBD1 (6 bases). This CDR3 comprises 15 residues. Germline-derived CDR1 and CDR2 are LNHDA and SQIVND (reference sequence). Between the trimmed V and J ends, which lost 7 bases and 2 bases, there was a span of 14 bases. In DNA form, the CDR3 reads TGTGCCAGTAAGGTACAGGGCTCAAACACCGGGGAGCTGTTTTTT. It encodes CASKVQGSNTGELFF.

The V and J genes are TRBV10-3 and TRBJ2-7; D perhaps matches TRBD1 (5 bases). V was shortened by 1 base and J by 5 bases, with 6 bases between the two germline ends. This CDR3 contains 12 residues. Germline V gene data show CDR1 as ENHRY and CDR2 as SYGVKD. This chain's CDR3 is CAISEWGNEQYF. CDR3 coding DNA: TGTGCCATCAGTGAGTGGGGCAACGAGCAGTACTTC.

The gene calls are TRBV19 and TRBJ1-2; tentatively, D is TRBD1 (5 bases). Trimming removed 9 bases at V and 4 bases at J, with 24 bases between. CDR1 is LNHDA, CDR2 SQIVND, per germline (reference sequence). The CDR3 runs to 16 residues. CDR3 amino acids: CASSALLQGIPYGYTF. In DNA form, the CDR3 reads TGTGCCAGCAGTGCCCTACTTCAGGGAATCCCCTATGGCTACACCTTC.

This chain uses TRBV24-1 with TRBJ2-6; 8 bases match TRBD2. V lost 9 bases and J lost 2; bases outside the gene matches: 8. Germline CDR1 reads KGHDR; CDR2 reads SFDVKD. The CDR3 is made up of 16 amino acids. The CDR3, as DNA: TGTGCCACCGGGACGGGAGGGCCGACTGGGGCCAACGTCCTGACTTTC. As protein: CATGTGGPTGANVLTF.

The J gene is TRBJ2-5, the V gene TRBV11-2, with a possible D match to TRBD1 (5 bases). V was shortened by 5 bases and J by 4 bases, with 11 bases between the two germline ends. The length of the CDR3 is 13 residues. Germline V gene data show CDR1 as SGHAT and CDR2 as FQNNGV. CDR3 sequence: CASSQTVAETQYF. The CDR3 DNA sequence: TGTGCCAGCAGCCAGACAGTCGCAGAGACCCAGTACTTC. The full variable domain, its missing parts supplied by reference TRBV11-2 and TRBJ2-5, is EAGVAQSPRYKIIEKRQSVAFWCNPISGHATLYWYQQILGQGPKLLIQFQNNGVVDDSQLPKDRFSAERLKGVDSTLKIQPAKLEDSAVYLCASSQTVAETQYFGPGTRLLVL.

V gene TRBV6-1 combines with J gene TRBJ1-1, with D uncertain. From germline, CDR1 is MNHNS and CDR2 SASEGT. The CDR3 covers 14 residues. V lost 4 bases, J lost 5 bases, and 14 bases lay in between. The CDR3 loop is CASSASWRNTEAFF. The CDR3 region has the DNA TGTGCCAGCAGTGCATCATGGAGAAATACTGAAGCTTTCTTT.

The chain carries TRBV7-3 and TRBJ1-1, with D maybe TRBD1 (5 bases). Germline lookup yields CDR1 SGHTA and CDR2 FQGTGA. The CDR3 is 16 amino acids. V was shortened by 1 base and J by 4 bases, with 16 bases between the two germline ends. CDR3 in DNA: TGTGCCAGCAGCTTAAGGGGCAGGTCTGAAGGCACTGAAGCTTTCTTT. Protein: CASSLRGRSEGTEAFF.

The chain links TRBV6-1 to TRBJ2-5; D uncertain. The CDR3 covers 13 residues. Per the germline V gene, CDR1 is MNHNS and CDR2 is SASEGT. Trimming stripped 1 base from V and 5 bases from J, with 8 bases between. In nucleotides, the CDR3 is TGTGCCAGCAGTGAAGGGATCGGGGAGACCCAGTACTTC. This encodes CASSEGIGETQYF.

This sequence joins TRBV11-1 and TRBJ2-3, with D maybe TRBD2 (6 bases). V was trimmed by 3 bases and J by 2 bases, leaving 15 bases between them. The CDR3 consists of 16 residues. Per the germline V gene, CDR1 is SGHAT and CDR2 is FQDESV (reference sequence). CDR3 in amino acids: CASSFYAGLNTDTQYF. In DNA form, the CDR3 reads TGTGCCAGCAGCTTCTATGCGGGACTTAACACAGATACGCAGTATTTT.

In DNA, the CDR3 is TGTGCCGCGAGTGGACAGCTTAACACCGGGGAGCTGTTTTTT. As protein: CAASGQLNTGELFF. This rearrangement joins TRBV15 to TRBJ2-2; the D gene is possibly TRBD1 (6 bases). Germline V lookup: CDR1 LNHNV, CDR2 YYDKDF (reference sequence). This CDR3 contains 14 residues. With 11 bases removed from V and 2 bases from J, the gap between germline ends came to 15 bases.

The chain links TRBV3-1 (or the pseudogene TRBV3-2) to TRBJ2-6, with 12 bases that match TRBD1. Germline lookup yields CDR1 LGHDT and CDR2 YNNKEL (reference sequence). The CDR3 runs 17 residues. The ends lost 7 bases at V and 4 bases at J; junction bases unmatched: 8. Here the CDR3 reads CASTKGQGASGANVLTF. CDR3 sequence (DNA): TGTGCCAGCACCAAGGGACAGGGGGCATCAGGGGCCAACGTCCTGACTTTC.

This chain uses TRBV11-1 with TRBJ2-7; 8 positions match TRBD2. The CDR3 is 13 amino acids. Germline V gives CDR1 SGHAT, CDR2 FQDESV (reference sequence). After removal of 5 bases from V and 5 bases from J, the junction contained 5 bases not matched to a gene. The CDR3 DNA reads TGTGCCAGCAGCCCGGGGGGGCTAAACGAGCAGTACTTC. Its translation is CASSPGGLNEQYF.

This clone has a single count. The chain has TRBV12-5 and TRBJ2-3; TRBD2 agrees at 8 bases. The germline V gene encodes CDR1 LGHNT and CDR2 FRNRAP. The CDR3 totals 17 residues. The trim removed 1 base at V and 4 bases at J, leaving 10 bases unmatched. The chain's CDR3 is CASGLDLQAGVSDTQYF. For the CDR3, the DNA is TGTGCTAGTGGTTTGGACCTCCAAGCGGGAGTATCAGATACGCAGTATTTT.

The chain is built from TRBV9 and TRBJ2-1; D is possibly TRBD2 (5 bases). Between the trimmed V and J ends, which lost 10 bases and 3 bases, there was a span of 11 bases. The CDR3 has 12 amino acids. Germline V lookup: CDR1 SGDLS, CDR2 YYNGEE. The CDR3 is CASAADYNEQFF. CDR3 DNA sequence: TGTGCCTCAGCAGCGGACTACAATGAGCAGTTCTTC.

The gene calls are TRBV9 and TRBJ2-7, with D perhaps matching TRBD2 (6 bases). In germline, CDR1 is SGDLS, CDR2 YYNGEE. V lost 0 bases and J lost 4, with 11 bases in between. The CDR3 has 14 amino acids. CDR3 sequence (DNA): TGTGCCAGCAGCGTAGATCGGGAGTGGTACGAGCAGTACTTC. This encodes CASSVDREWYEQYF.

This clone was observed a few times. The CDR3 DNA reads TGTGCTAGTGGTTTGCGTTGGCTAGGCAAGGAAGTTTACACTGAAGCTTTCTTT. Amino acids: CASGLRWLGKEVYTEAFF. This rearrangement joins TRBV12-5 to TRBJ1-1; D not certain. The CDR3 runs 18 residues. The germline gives CDR1 LGHNT, CDR2 FRNRAP. Trimming took 2 bases from V and 3 from J, leaving 22 bases between them.

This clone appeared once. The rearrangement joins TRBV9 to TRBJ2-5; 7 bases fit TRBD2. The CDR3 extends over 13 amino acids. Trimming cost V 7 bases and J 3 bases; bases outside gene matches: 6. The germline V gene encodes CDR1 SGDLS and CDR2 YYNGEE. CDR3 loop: CASGSGGKETQYF. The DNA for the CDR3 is TGTGCCAGCGGCTCGGGAGGAAAAGAGACCCAGTACTTC.

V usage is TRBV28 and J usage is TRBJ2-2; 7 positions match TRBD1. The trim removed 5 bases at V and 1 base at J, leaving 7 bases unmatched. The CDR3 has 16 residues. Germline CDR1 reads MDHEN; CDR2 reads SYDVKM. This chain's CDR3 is CASSPMDRQNTGELFF. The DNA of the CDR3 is TGTGCCAGCAGTCCGATGGACAGGCAGAACACCGGGGAGCTGTTTTTT. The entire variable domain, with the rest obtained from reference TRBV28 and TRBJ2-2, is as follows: DVKVTQSSRYLVKRTGEKVFLECVQDMDHENMFWYRQDPGLGLRLIYFSYDVKMKEKGDIPEGYSVSREKKERFSLILESASTNQTSMYLCASSPMDRQNTGELFFGEGSRLTVL.

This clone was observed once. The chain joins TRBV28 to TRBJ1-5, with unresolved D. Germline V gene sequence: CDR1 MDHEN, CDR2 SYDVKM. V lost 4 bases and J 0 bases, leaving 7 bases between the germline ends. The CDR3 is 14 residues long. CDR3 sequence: CASSSRYSNQPQHF. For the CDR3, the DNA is TGTGCCAGCAGTTCCAGATATAGCAATCAGCCCCAGCATTTT.

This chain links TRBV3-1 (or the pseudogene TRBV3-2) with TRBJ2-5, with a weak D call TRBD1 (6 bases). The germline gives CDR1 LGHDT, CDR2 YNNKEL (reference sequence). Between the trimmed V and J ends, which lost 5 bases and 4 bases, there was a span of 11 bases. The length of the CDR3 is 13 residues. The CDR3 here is CASSELRGETQYF. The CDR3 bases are TGTGCCAGCAGCGAACTCAGGGGAGAGACCCAGTACTTC.

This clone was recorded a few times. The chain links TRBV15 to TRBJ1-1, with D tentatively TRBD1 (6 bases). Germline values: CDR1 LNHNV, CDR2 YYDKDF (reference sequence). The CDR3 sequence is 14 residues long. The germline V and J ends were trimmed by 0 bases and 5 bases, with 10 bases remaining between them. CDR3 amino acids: CATSRESRGTEAFF. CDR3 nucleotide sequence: TGTGCCACCAGCAGAGAATCAAGGGGGACTGAAGCTTTCTTT.

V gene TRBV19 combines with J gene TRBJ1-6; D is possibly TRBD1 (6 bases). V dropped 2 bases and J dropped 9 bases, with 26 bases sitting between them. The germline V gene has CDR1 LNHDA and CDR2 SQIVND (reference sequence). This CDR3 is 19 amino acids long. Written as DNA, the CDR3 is TGTGCCAGTAGTATAAGGGGGTTGGGGCCAAGGGCTGGAGGTTCACCCCTCCACTTT. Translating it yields CASSIRGLGPRAGGSPLHF.

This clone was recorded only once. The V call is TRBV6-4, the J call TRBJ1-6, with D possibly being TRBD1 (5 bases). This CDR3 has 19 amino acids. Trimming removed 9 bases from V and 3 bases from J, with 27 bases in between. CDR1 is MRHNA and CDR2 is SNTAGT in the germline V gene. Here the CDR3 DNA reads TGTGCCAGGGGAAGCCCCAGGGCCTACGGTTTGGGCTATAATTCACCCCTCCACTTT. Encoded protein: CARGSPRAYGLGYNSPLHF.